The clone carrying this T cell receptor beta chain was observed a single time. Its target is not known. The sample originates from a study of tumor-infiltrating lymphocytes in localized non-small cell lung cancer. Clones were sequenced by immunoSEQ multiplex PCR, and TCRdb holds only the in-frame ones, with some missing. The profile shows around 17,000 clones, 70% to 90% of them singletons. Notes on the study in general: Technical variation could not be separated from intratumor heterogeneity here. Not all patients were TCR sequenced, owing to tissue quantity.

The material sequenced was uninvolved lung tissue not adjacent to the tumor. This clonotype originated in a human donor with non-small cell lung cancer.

CDR3 coding DNA: TGTGCCAGCAGCCCCGGAAACAGGGGGCTAGTGTTTTTT. Its protein product is CASSPGNRGLVFF. The chain couples TRBV28 to TRBJ2-2; 9 nucleotides match TRBD1. With 6 bases clipped from V and 15 bases from J, the junction kept 11 bases outside the gene matches. The CDR3 has 13 residues. Germline V gene lookup returns CDR1 MDHEN and CDR2 SYDVKM.